Listed below are T cell receptor beta chains from one sample, sequenced in a study of shared T cell receptors in the human thymus. Clones were sequenced by immunoSEQ multiplex PCR, and TCRdb holds only the in-frame ones, with some missing. The table lists roughly 710,000 clones, 70% to 90% of them singletons. The same data also contributed to another study, on human thymus T cells.

Sequencing was carried out using thymocytes. These receptors came from a girl less than two years old with a congenital heart defect. The CDR3 runs from the conserved cysteine through the conserved F or W. A D gene is named only where the DNA matches it firmly. Not all rows give a size; the values are once, few, many and, for expanded clones, a class.

V	D	size	J	DNA	CDR3
TRBV25-1	-	-	TRBJ2-7	TGTGCCAGCAGTGTATTGGAGCATAACTCCTACGAGCAGTACTTC	CASSVLEHNSYEQYF
TRBV4-3	TRBD1	-	TRBJ1-5	TGCGCCAGCAGCCAAGATCCGCATCCGGACAGGGACAGAGATCAGCCCCAGCATTTT	CASSQDPHPDRDRDQPQHF
TRBV7-8	TRBD1	-	TRBJ1-4	TGTGCCAGCAGCCTCACCAGGGGGAAGCGGGAAAAACTGTTTTTT	CASSLTRGKREKLFF
TRBV4-3	-	-	TRBJ2-5	TGCGCCAGCAGCCAAGGATCCGGGGTTGGAGAGACCCAGTACTTC	CASSQGSGVGETQYF
TRBV5-6	TRBD1	-	TRBJ1-2	TGTGCCAGCAGCCCACCCACAACAGGGGGAGGCTACACCTTC	CASSPPTTGGGYTF
TRBV2	-	-	TRBJ1-2	TGTGCCAGCAGAGCAGGCAACTATGGCTACACCTTC	CASRAGNYGYTF
TRBV14	-	-	TRBJ1-2	TGTGCCAGCAGCCTCCACTCGGGACAAGGAAACACCTTC	CASSLHSGQGNTF
TRBV4-2	TRBD1	-	TRBJ2-1	TGTGCCAGCAGCCAAGTCCCTCCCGGGACAGAAATATACAATGAGCAGTTCTTC	CASSQVPPGTEIYNEQFF
TRBV28	TRBD2	-	TRBJ2-5	TGTGCCAGCAGGGTGGGTGAGCGGGGACTACAAGAGACCCAGTACTTC	CASRVGERGLQETQYF
TRBV5-4	TRBD1	-	TRBJ1-1	TGTGCCAGCAGCTTGGTTGGGACAGACGGGGCTTTCTTT	CASSLVGTDGAFF
TRBV19	TRBD1	-	TRBJ1-4	TGTGCCAGTAGTACCCCCGACAGGGGACTTGCTAATGAAAAACTGTTTTTT	CASSTPDRGLANEKLFF
TRBV28	TRBD1	-	TRBJ1-4	TGTGCCAGCAGTTTGGCCGGGACAGCCCTAGTTAATGAAAAACTGTTTTTT	CASSLAGTALVNEKLFF
TRBV19	-	-	TRBJ2-7	TGTGCCAGTTCCGAGGCGGGGACGGTGTGTGAGCAGTACTTC	CASSEAGTVCEQYF
TRBV11-2	-	-	TRBJ1-2	TGTGCCAGCAGCTTAGATTTTAGGGCAGGGGACTATGGCTACACCTTC	CASSLDFRAGDYGYTF
TRBV7-9	TRBD1	-	TRBJ1-6	TGTGCCAGCTCACTTAAACAGGGGGCCACCTATAATTCCCCCCTCCACTTT	CASSLKQGATYNSPLHF
TRBV27	-	-	TRBJ1-2	TGTGCCAGCAGTTTATCGACAGATCGGTATGGCTACACCTTC	CASSLSTDRYGYTF
TRBV7-2	TRBD1	few	TRBJ1-5	TGTGCCAGCAGCTCGACAGGGGGCGCGAGGCATCAGCCCCAGCATTTT	CASSSTGGARHQPQHF
TRBV29-1	-	once	TRBJ1-2	TGCAGCGTCAGTCTCAGCTATGGCTACACCTTC	CSVSLSYGYTF
TRBV5-1	-	-	TRBJ1-3	TGCGCCAGCAGCATGACACAGGGAGCTGGAAACACCATATATTTT	CASSMTQGAGNTIYF
TRBV6-4	TRBD1	-	TRBJ1-2	TGTGCCAGCAGTGCAAGTCCAGGGGGCAATGGCTACACCTTC	CASSASPGGNGYTF
TRBV11-2	TRBD1	-	TRBJ1-2	TGTGCCAGCAGCCATTTCGGACAGGGACGGTGGTATGGCTACACCTTC	CASSHFGQGRWYGYTF
TRBV19	TRBD2	once	TRBJ2-2	TGTGCCAGTAGCCAACAGGGAGAGAGGGCTAGCGGGGGGCCCGAGTACGACACCGGGGAGCTGTTTTTT	CASSQQGERASGGPEYDTGELFF
TRBV5-6	-	-	TRBJ1-2	TGTGCCAGCAGCGGAGACGGAACCTATGGCTACACCTTC	CASSGDGTYGYTF
TRBV6-5	-	once	TRBJ2-3	TGTGCAACACAGGCTCCTCACACAGATACGCAGTATTTT	CATQAPHTDTQYF
TRBV2	-	-	TRBJ2-3	TGTGCCAGCAACCGACTAGGATTGGATACGCAGTATTTT	CASNRLGLDTQYF
TRBV5-6	-	-	TRBJ2-7	TGTGCCAGCAGCTTCCCTTACAGTCGCTACGAGCAGTACTTC	CASSFPYSRYEQYF
TRBV9	-	-	TRBJ2-2	TGTGCCAGCAGCGTAGGGGGAAGGCGGGGGAACACCGGGGAGCTGTTTTTT	CASSVGGRRGNTGELFF
TRBV10-2	-	-	TRBJ1-2	TGCGCCAGCAGTGAGAGGCGGGGAGCAACGTATGGCTACACCTTC	CASSERRGATYGYTF
TRBV5-1	TRBD1	-	TRBJ1-2	TGCGCCAGCAGCGGACAGGGTTATGGCTACACCTTC	CASSGQGYGYTF
TRBV5-6	TRBD1	-	TRBJ1-3	TGTGCCAGCAGCGCGGCTCAGGGGGAAGGTGGAAACACCATATATTTT	CASSAAQGEGGNTIYF
TRBV4-1	-	-	TRBJ1-2	TGCGCCAGCAGCCAAAGAGCGGGACTTCCAGCTAACTATGGCTACACCTTC	CASSQRAGLPANYGYTF
TRBV18	TRBD1	few	TRBJ1-6	TGTGCCAGCTCACCCCGGGACAGGGTGTATGGTTCACCCCTCCACTTT	CASSPRDRVYGSPLHF
TRBV6-5	-	-	TRBJ2-7	TGTGCCAGCACCGACAGTCCCTCCTACGAGCAGTACTTC	CASTDSPSYEQYF
TRBV25-1	-	-	TRBJ2-2	TGTGCCAGCAGTCTAAATTGGGGGGACACCGGGGAGCTGTTTTTT	CASSLNWGDTGELFF
TRBV4-1	TRBD1	-	TRBJ1-1	TGCGCCAGCAGCGTCCACTTAGGGGGCAGCGACACTGAAGCTTTCTTT	CASSVHLGGSDTEAFF
TRBV5-1	TRBD2	-	TRBJ2-5	TGCGCCAGCAGCTTGTGGCCGCGCGGGGGGGGCTACAGGGAGACCCAGTACTTC	CASSLWPRGGGYRETQYF
TRBV6-5	-	-	TRBJ1-6	TGTGCCAGCAGTTACTCTGGAGCTTCACCCCTCCACTTT	CASSYSGASPLHF
TRBV7-9	TRBD1	-	TRBJ1-2	TGTGCCAGCAGCTTAGAGACAGGGGGCTTTGGCTACACCTTC	CASSLETGGFGYTF
TRBV6-1	-	-	TRBJ1-5	TGTGCCAGCAGTGACCCAGGGTTTATGAATAGAAATCAGCCCCAGCATTTT	CASSDPGFMNRNQPQHF
TRBV4-3	-	-	TRBJ2-7	TGCGCCAGCAGCCAAGGGTCCCCGACTAGCTCCTACGAGCAGTACTTC	CASSQGSPTSSYEQYF
TRBV2	TRBD1	-	TRBJ1-2	TGTGCCAGCAGTAAGGACAGGAGTATGTATGGCTACACCTTC	CASSKDRSMYGYTF
TRBV5-8	TRBD1	few	TRBJ1-6	TGTGCCAGCAGCTTACTGCACCCCGGGACAGGGTATTCACCCCTCCACTTT	CASSLLHPGTGYSPLHF
TRBV6-1	-	-	TRBJ1-6	TGTGCCAGCGACACTGGGGCGGGGAATTCACCCCTCCACTTT	CASDTGAGNSPLHF
TRBV7-2	-	-	TRBJ2-2	TGTGCCAGCAGCTTAGAGACGACAGTTGCCGGGGAGCTGTTTTTT	CASSLETTVAGELFF
TRBV10-3	-	once	TRBJ1-4	TGTGCCATCAGGGACAGCTCAACTAATGAAAAACTGTTTTTT	CAIRDSSTNEKLFF
TRBV5-4	-	-	TRBJ2-3	TGTGCCAGCAGCTTGGTTGTCGGGGGGCTAGCCGAGGGGGATACGCAGTATTTT	CASSLVVGGLAEGDTQYF
TRBV2	TRBD1	-	TRBJ2-1	TGTGCCAGCAGTGAAGTTGCTCAAACCGGGACAGAACCTTACAATGAGCAGTTCTTC	CASSEVAQTGTEPYNEQFF
TRBV5-6	-	-	TRBJ1-1	TGTGCCAGCAGCAATGGGGCACTACTGAACACTGAAGCTTTCTTT	CASSNGALLNTEAFF
TRBV5-4	TRBD1	-	TRBJ2-7	TGTGCCAGCAGCCTAGGACAGGAACCACCCTACGAGCAGTACTTC	CASSLGQEPPYEQYF
TRBV9	TRBD1	-	TRBJ1-1	TGTGCCAGCAGCGTAGTAACAACAGGGGGGAGAACTGAAGCTTTCTTT	CASSVVTTGGRTEAFF
TRBV5-5	-	-	TRBJ1-1	TGTGCCAGCAGCTTGGTACAGATGAACACTGAAGCTTTCTTT	CASSLVQMNTEAFF
TRBV7-2	-	-	TRBJ1-1	TGTGCCAGCAGCCGGCCGTCGGCGTGGAGGACTGAAGCTTTCTTT	CASSRPSAWRTEAFF
TRBV6-4	TRBD2	-	TRBJ2-3	TGTGCCAGCAGGCCTTTAGCGGGGCGGACAGATACGCAGTATTTT	CASRPLAGRTDTQYF
TRBV27	-	-	TRBJ2-2	TGTGCCAGCAGTTTAGAAGGGGGACTAACCGGGGAGCTGTTTTTT	CASSLEGGLTGELFF
TRBV15	-	-	TRBJ2-7	TGTGCCACCAGCTGGCAGAGGCCCTCCTACGAGCAGTACTTC	CATSWQRPSYEQYF
TRBV29-1	TRBD1	-	TRBJ1-1	TGCAGCGTTGATAGGGACAGGTGGACTGAAGCTTTCTTT	CSVDRDRWTEAFF